This T cell receptor beta chain is from a study of CD8+ T cells in alopecia areata listed by TCRdb under 2018. In the study overall: Treated patients were enrolled in an open-label pilot trial of oral tofacitinib at 5 to 10 mg twice daily for moderate-to-severe alopecia areata. Patients stayed on tofacitinib for 6 to 18 months and then had 6 months of follow-up off drug so that delayed response and recurrence could be assessed. The SALT score, which quantifies the percentage of affected scalp surface area, was used to measure disease severity in treated patients. High-throughput TCRbeta sequencing was used to examine T cell clonal expansion in alopecia areata in both the C3H/HeJ mouse model and human patients. In humans, TCRbeta sequencing was performed on scalp tissue and on sorted CD4+ and CD8+ peripheral blood T cells from healthy controls and from patients with patchy or totalis/universalis alopecia areata. Biopsies were taken from tofacitinib-treated patients at baseline and again at 4 and 24 weeks into treatment, and several of those patients also had a later scalp biopsy. Scalp clonality was compared across normal scalp (n=4), patchy alopecia areata scalp (n=8), and alopecia totalis/universalis scalp (n=8). The RNA source kit depended on sample type: the PAXgene miRNA kit for fixed scalp, the miRNeasy kit for PBMCs, and the RNeasy kit for mouse skin. TCRbeta CDR3 regions were amplified by immunoSEQ multiplex PCR using 35 Vbeta forward and 13 Jbeta reverse primers.

Overall study outcomes, separate from this receptor: Compared with normal scalp, lesional scalp, particularly in alopecia totalis/universalis, had higher clonality and more expanded CD8+ clones, which suggests antigenic drive. During tofacitinib treatment, many expanded lesional clones stuck around in both scalp and blood, and this persistence may partly explain why relapse happens after treatment is stopped. Unlike mouse skin, where gammadelta T cells dominate, normal human skin contains resident alphabeta T cells that get sequenced too, which complicates analysis of the scalp TCR repertoire. Tofacitinib significantly decreased scalp clonality and the number of expanded CD8+ clones among the top 100 scalp clones. Because the treated cohort was small and included a single nonresponder, larger studies are needed to assess links between baseline CD8+ expansion and response. Compared with mice, TCR sequences shared between patients were less clear, possibly partly because of HLA diversity across the patient population.

Reading the label with the study, this specimen's time point is: about 4 weeks on oral tofacitinib. According to the study, the label for this sample's treatment or condition signals: oral pan-JAK inhibitor, 5-10 mg twice daily. Lesional scalp punch biopsies and peripheral blood were collected from alopecia areata patients. PBMCs were isolated by density centrifugation and stained for CD3, CD4 and CD8, after which CD4+ and CD8+ T cells were sorted on a FACSAria. Including cysteine and phenylalanine, the CDR3 has 14 amino acids. This entry keeps only the CDR3 DNA: 42 bases, framed from base 1. Deletion took 4 bases off V and 1 base off J, with a span of 14 bases between the germline ends. CDR1 is given as SQVTM and CDR2 as ANQGSEA, both from the germline V gene. Receptor amplification or capture employed the immunoSEQ multiplex PCR assay. RNA was extracted from all samples and reverse transcribed into cDNA as template for TCR sequencing. SuperScript III was used to make first-strand cDNA, primed with a 2:1 mix of oligo-dT and random hexamers. A synthetic immune receptor repertoire was used to assess amplification bias, and residual bias was removed computationally. Regarding the original processing steps: Raw reads were preprocessed to remove errors, and CDR3 was defined by IMGT conventions from the conserved cysteine to phenylalanine. Clonality was computed by normalizing Shannon entropy by log2 of the number of productive unique TCRs and subtracting the result from 1. CD4 or CD8 identity of scalp clones was inferred by cross-referencing scalp TCRbeta sequences with sorted blood CD4 and CD8 repertoires. TCRdb's version of the immuneACCESS table is confined to in-frame rearrangements and falls short of the full clone set. An unresolved V gene accounts for under half of the shortfall where checked; the remainder is of unknown origin. V, J and clone size derive from that table, while D and trimming were established from the DNA sequence. Recorded for this sample are 130,000 or so clones; roughly 86% of them occurred a single time. In total, the top ten clones hold roughly 13% of the sample.

Only one count was recorded for this clone. Its antigen target is currently unknown. Per-nucleotide qualities are absent, and no much larger clonotype sits a single base away. Sequences were derived from CD8+ T cells sorted from blood, sampled at week 4, from a patient treated with tofacitinib. This TCR derives from a human donor with alopecia areata. The sequence joins TRBV29-1 to TRBJ2-7, with a tentative D gene TRBD1 over 7 matching bases. CDR3 region: CSVVSGDSSYEQYF. The nucleotide sequence reads TGCAGCGTTGTTTCGGGGGACAGTTCCTACGAGCAGTACTTC.